This T cell receptor beta chain emerged from a study of control samples from healthy donors and cancer patients. Trimming left V 2 bases short and J 1 base short, with 8 bases between. CDR3 size: 14 residues. Germline V gene sequence: CDR1 SGHVS, CDR2 FQNEAQ. Only in-frame clones appear in the TCRdb table, and some are missing; sequencing was by immunoSEQ multiplex PCR. The sample includes under 80,000 clones, approximately 94% of them seen just once. The chain recombines TRBV7-8 with TRBJ1-1; D gene ambiguous. Source material: blood. The source is a middle-aged woman in good health. The CDR3 reads CASSLMAANTEAFF. CDR3 sequence (DNA): TGTGCCAGCAGCTTAATGGCTGCGAACACTGAAGCTTTCTTT. Based on the CDR3 plus reference TRBV7-8 and TRBJ1-1, the full variable domain is GAGVSQSPRYKVAKRGQDVALRCDPISGHVSLFWYQQALGQGPEFLTYFQNEAQLDKSGLPSDRFFAERPEGSVSTLKIQRTQQEDSAVYLCASSLMAANTEAFFGQGTRLTVV.